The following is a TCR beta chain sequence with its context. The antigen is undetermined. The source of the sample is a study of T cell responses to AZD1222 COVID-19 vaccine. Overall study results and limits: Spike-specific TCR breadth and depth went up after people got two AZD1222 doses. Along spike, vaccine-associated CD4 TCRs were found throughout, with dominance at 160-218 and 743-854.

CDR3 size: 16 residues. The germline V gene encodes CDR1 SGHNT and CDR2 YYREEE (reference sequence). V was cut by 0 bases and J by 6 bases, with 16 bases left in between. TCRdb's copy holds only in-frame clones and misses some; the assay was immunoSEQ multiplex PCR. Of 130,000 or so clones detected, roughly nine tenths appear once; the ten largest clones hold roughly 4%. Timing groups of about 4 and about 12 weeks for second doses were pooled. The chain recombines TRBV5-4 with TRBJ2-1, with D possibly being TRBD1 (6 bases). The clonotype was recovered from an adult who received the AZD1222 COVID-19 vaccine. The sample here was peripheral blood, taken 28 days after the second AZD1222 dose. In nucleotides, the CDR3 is TGTGCCAGCAGCTTGGCCGGTCTGGGGGCGGCCAATGAGCAGTTCTTC. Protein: CASSLAGLGAANEQFF.